The 27 T cell receptor beta chains given below trace back to one sample, sequenced in a study of blood T cells in healthy people across ages. A second about 7 to 12 cycle PCR used barcoded and J-beta primers. From the 5' RACE reads, TCRdb called clonotypes with MiXCR, one entry per CDR3 protein. The sample holds hundreds of thousands of distinct CDR3 sequences, roughly 43% seen once. The sample consisted of blood. These receptors all come from a man older than 75 in good health.

The V and J genes are TRBV25-1 and TRBJ2-1; 8 bases map to TRBD2. CDR3 length: 13 amino acids. V trimming: 8 bases; J trimming: 6 bases; junction bases outside the gene matches: 6. Looked up from germline, CDR1 is MGHDK and CDR2 is SYGVNS. As DNA, the CDR3 is TGTGCCAGCTGGCGGGGGGCCGGCAATGAGCAGTTCTTC. This codes for CASWRGAGNEQFF.

This clonotype was detected a few times. The chain recombines TRBV20-1 with TRBJ2-3, with TRBD2 identical over 9 bases. Germline CDR1 is DFQATT and CDR2 is SNEGSKA (reference sequence). The CDR3 runs 15 residues. The J segment lost 5 bases and the V segment lost 0 bases, leaving 6 bases of the junction unmatched. The DNA of the CDR3 is TGCAGTGCTAGAGATCCAGCGGGGGGAATAGATACGCAGTATTTT. Amino acids: CSARDPAGGIDTQYF.

This clonotype appeared a few times. This sequence joins TRBV4-2 and TRBJ1-2; 8 bases line up with TRBD1. CDR1 and CDR2 (germline): LGHNA, YNFKEQ. The CDR3 runs to 16 residues. J lost 7 bases, V lost 3 bases, and 13 bases had no gene match. The CDR3 protein is CASSQTGASLNGGYTF. The CDR3 DNA follows: TGTGCCAGCAGCCAGACAGGGGCAAGTTTAAACGGTGGCTACACCTTC.

This clonotype was picked up a small number of times. The genes are TRBV7-9 and TRBJ2-7, with D tentatively TRBD2 (5 bases). Trimming took 6 bases from V and 0 from J, leaving 12 bases between them. Germline V gives CDR1 SEHNR, CDR2 FQNEAQ (reference sequence). The CDR3 contains 14 residues. The CDR3 DNA sequence: TGTGCCAGCAGTCTAGCCAGTACCTCCTACGAGCAGTACTTC. Its protein product is CASSLASTSYEQYF.

This clonotype came up once. The chain carries TRBV10-1 and TRBJ2-1; 8 positions match TRBD1. CDR1 and CDR2 (germline): WNHNN, SYGVQD (reference sequence). The V gene end was trimmed by 2 bases and the J gene end by 4 bases; junction bases not matched to a gene: 1. The CDR3 runs 14 residues. In nucleotides, the CDR3 is TGCGCCAGCAGTGAGGGACAGGGTTACAATGAGCAGTTCTTC. Amino acids: CASSEGQGYNEQFF.

V and J are TRBV20-1 and TRBJ2-1; a weak D match, TRBD2 (7 bases). The V gene lost 3 bases and the J gene lost 2 bases, with 17 bases spanning the gap. The V gene's germline CDR1 is DFQATT and CDR2 SNEGSKA (reference sequence). The CDR3 consists of 16 residues. For the CDR3, the DNA is TGCAGTGCTAGGGGGTCGGGGGGCCTACCCTACAATGAGCAGTTCTTC. It specifies CSARGSGGLPYNEQFF.

This clonotype was counted between two and nine times. This chain joins TRBV7-2 and TRBJ2-4, with TRBD2 as a possible D gene (5 bases). CDR3 length: 16 amino acids. With 5 bases removed from V and 1 base from J, the gap between germline ends came to 15 bases. Germline V gene data show CDR1 as SGHTA and CDR2 as FQGNSA. The CDR3 here is CASSPRWESAKNIQYF. CDR3 bases: TGTGCCAGCAGCCCCCGCTGGGAGAGCGCCAAAAACATTCAGTACTTC.

V gene TRBV7-3 combines with J gene TRBJ2-1; 7 nucleotides align to TRBD2. There are 16 residues in the CDR3. The V gene end was trimmed by 5 bases and the J gene end by 1 base; junction bases not matched to a gene: 8. Germline V gives CDR1 SGHTA, CDR2 FQGTGA. CDR3 sequence reads: CASSLSSGNSYNEQFF. In nucleotides, the CDR3 is TGTGCCAGCAGCCTATCTAGCGGCAATTCCTACAATGAGCAGTTCTTC.

This clonotype has a single count. V usage is TRBV30 and J usage is TRBJ1-1; no clear D gene. The germline V gene has CDR1 GTSNPN and CDR2 SVGIG (reference sequence). V was pared by 1 base and J by 0 bases, with 6 bases between. The CDR3 totals 13 residues. In DNA form, the CDR3 reads TGTGCCTGGAGTGCCTTGCTGAACACTGAAGCTTTCTTT. Translated: CAWSALLNTEAFF.

The CDR3 region is CASSQDRKETQYF. The CDR3 DNA reads TGTGCCAGCAGCCAAGACAGAAAAGAGACCCAGTACTTC. This chain uses TRBV16 with TRBJ2-5; D is perhaps TRBD1 (5 bases). This CDR3 is 13 amino acids long. From germline, CDR1 is KGHSY and CDR2 FQNENV. V was trimmed by 2 bases and J by 3 bases, leaving 7 bases between them.

A single count supports this clonotype. The rearrangement joins TRBV12-3 or TRBV12-4 to TRBJ2-6; D gene uncertain. Trimming shortened V by 6 bases and J by 0 bases, and 6 bases separated the two germline ends. The length of the CDR3 is 14 residues. As DNA, the CDR3 is TGTGCCAGCAGCGTACCCTCTGGGGCCAACGTCCTGACTTTC. Translated: CASSVPSGANVLTF.

This clonotype was recorded a few times. This chain uses TRBV5-8 with TRBJ1-2; TRBD1 matches at 7 bases. With V trimmed by 6 bases and J by 2 bases, 10 bases remained unmatched. This CDR3 region has 15 residues. Germline values: CDR1 SGHTS, CDR2 YDEGEE. CDR3: CASTAGGMENYGYTF. The CDR3 DNA is TGTGCCAGCACAGCAGGGGGTATGGAGAACTATGGCTACACCTTC.

The gene calls are TRBV7-9 and TRBJ2-5; 9 positions match TRBD2. This CDR3 has 16 residues. Germline CDR1 reads SEHNR; CDR2 reads FQNEAQ (reference sequence). Germline trimming cut 4 bases from V and 11 bases from J; bases unmatched to any gene: 17. CDR3 bases: TGTGCCAGCAGCTCCCGACTAGCGGAAAACCCCAATGAGCAGTACTTC. Translated, it gives CASSSRLAENPNEQYF.

Regarding this clonotype: This CDR3 is missing its conserved last phenylalanine or tryptophan, likely due to a read error. The V call is TRBV6-5, the J call TRBJ2-1, with 11 bases lining up with TRBD2. This CDR3 contains 14 residues. Per germline, CDR1 MNHEY and CDR2 SVGAGI. V lost 5 bases, J lost 4 bases, and 1 base stayed unmatched. The CDR3 sequence: CASSIAGGYNEQFL. CDR3 coding DNA: TGTGCCAGCAGTATAGCGGGAGGGTACAATGAGCAGTTCTTA.

The chain has TRBV27 and TRBJ1-5, with 8 bases fitting TRBD1. Germline-derived CDR1 and CDR2 are MNHEY and SMNVEV (reference sequence). J gave up 1 base and V 1 base, and 9 bases lay outside the gene matches. The CDR3 is made up of 18 amino acids. DNA of the CDR3: TGTGCCAGCAGTTTATGGGGCAGGGGGCGCGTCAGCAATCAGCCCCAGCATTTT. Its translation: CASSLWGRGRVSNQPQHF.

There are a few counts of this clonotype. The CDR3 sequence is CASSPGLAHSDTQYF. In nucleotides, the CDR3 is TGTGCCAGCAGCCCGGGACTAGCGCATTCAGATACGCAGTATTTT. This chain uses TRBV5-5 with TRBJ2-3, with 10 bases aligning to TRBD2. The CDR3 runs to 15 residues. The junction had 6 bases not matched to a gene; V was cut back by 4 bases and J by 4 bases. CDR1 SGHKS and CDR2 YYEKEE come from the germline V gene (reference sequence).

This chain links TRBV4-2 with TRBJ1-2; D unclear. Germline CDR1 LGHNA, CDR2 YNFKEQ. The V and J ends lost 5 bases and 8 bases respectively, with 18 bases between them. This CDR3 contains 14 residues. In DNA form, the CDR3 reads TGTGCCAGCAGCGTACTCAAGGACTTCGGGGGCTACACCTTC. It encodes CASSVLKDFGGYTF.

This clonotype was observed a few times. J is TRBJ2-4 and V is TRBV28; D may correspond to TRBD1 or TRBD2 (5 bases each). V lost 6 bases and J 0 bases, leaving 6 bases between the germline ends. Germline V gives CDR1 MDHEN, CDR2 SYDVKM. The CDR3 is 13 residues long. The CDR3 is CASRGVAKNIQYF. The CDR3 nucleotides are TGTGCCAGCAGGGGGGTAGCCAAAAACATTCAGTACTTC.

This clonotype has a handful of counts. This chain uses TRBV7-2 with TRBJ2-5; D is uncertain. V lost 2 bases to trimming and J lost 5 bases, with 15 bases between them. Germline V gene sequence: CDR1 SGHTA, CDR2 FQGNSA. This CDR3 has 15 amino acids. CDR3 sequence (DNA): TGTGCCAGCAGCTTAATCTTCCAGAACGGGGAGACCCAGTACTTC. Protein product: CASSLIFQNGETQYF.

This clonotype was picked up many times. This sequence joins TRBV20-1 and TRBJ2-1; a possible D gene is TRBD2 (6 bases). The CDR3 spans 13 residues. Trimming stripped 5 bases from V and 7 bases from J, with 15 bases between. Germline lookup yields CDR1 DFQATT and CDR2 SNEGSKA (reference sequence). CDR3 sequence reads: CSAPSALENEQFF. CDR3 coding DNA: TGCAGTGCTCCTAGCGCCCTTGAAAATGAGCAGTTCTTC.

V usage is TRBV6-2 or TRBV6-3 and J usage is TRBJ2-3; 10 bases are a match to TRBD1. This CDR3 contains 15 residues. Looked up from germline, CDR1 is MNHEY and CDR2 is SVGEGT. V was clipped by 6 bases and J by 7 bases; unmatched bases: 10. In DNA form, the CDR3 reads TGTGCCAGCAGCCCCGGACAGGGGGAATTGTATACGCAGTATTTT. Protein sequence: CASSPGQGELYTQYF.

The table lists this clonotype with a few counts. The chain is built from TRBV20-1 and TRBJ1-2; 7 bases are shared with TRBD1. Trimming removed 6 bases from V and 1 base from J; junction bases left unmatched: 5. The CDR3 runs to 13 residues. Germline CDR1 reads DFQATT; CDR2 reads SNEGSKA (reference sequence). CDR3 sequence (DNA): TGCAGTGCCAGGGGGGACAATAACTATGGCTACACCTTC. It encodes CSARGDNNYGYTF.

V gene TRBV9 combines with J gene TRBJ2-5, with D maybe TRBD1 (5 bases). The J call may not be correct, given that the DNA end is closer to TRBJ2-7. CDR3 size: 15 residues. Per germline, CDR1 SGDLS and CDR2 YYNGEE. CDR3 loop: CASSVDPGIRVEQYF. In nucleotides, the CDR3 is TGTGCCAGCAGCGTCGACCCAGGGATAAGGGTCGAGCAGTACTTC.

The CDR3 coding sequence is TGTGCCAGCAGTTACACCCCATACTACAATGAGCAGTACTTC. Its translation is CASSYTPYYNEQYF. This chain joins TRBV6-2 or TRBV6-3 and TRBJ2-1, with D unresolved. The J call may be faulty, since TRBJ2-7 better matches the DNA end. From germline, CDR1 is MNHEY and CDR2 SVGEGT. This CDR3 is 14 amino acids long.

The J gene is TRBJ2-7, the V gene TRBV20-1; 9 bases map to TRBD2. The CDR3 has 15 residues. CDR1 is DFQATT and CDR2 is SNEGSKA in the germline V gene (reference sequence). V lost 1 base to trimming and J lost 2 bases; unmatched junction nucleotides: 6. CDR3 in DNA: TGCAGTGCTAGAGCGGAAGCGGGGGGAACCTACGAGCAGTACTTC. Translated, it gives CSARAEAGGTYEQYF.

In its sample, this clonotype was seen a few times. The chain has TRBV20-1 and TRBJ1-1, with D tentatively TRBD1 (5 bases). V lost 3 bases and J lost 1, with 18 bases in between. The CDR3 totals 16 residues. CDR1 and CDR2 (germline): DFQATT, SNEGSKA (reference sequence). The DNA for the CDR3 is TGCAGTGCTAGGAAGACAGCCCTTTTCCAGAACACTGAAGCTTTCTTT. Translated, it gives CSARKTALFQNTEAFF.

The J gene is TRBJ2-1, the V gene TRBV20-1; possibly TRBD2 for D (5 bases). The V end lost 5 bases, the J end lost 3 bases, and 14 bases lay between the germline ends. The CDR3 consists of 14 residues. From germline, CDR1 is DFQATT and CDR2 SNEGSKA (reference sequence). CDR3 residues: CSAERADFYNEQFF. The CDR3 DNA reads TGCAGTGCTGAGAGGGCGGACTTCTACAATGAGCAGTTCTTC.